Reported below is one TCR beta chain. The antigen is not known. CDR3 length equals 15 residues. CDR1 and CDR2 (germline): SGHNT, YYREEE (reference sequence). Deletions cut 4 bases from V and 0 bases from J, with 12 bases between. Clones were read by immunoSEQ multiplex PCR, and TCRdb kept only the in-frame ones, dropping some. The table lists around 140,000 clones, approximately 85% of them singletons. These data are taken from a study of T cell responses to AZD1222 COVID-19 vaccine. Study findings and constraints: Among spike-specific TCRs, nearly half reportedly target unmutated variant regions. The study found vaccine-associated CD4 TCRs spanning spike, dominant at 160-218 and 743-854. Among AZD1222 vaccinees, only six were seropositive at baseline.

The sequenced sample was peripheral blood, obtained 28 days after the second dose of the MenACWY control vaccine. This TCR was sampled from an adult who received the MenACWY meningococcal vaccine as a control. The chain joins TRBV5-4 to TRBJ2-3; the D gene is possibly TRBD2 (5 bases). The CDR3: CASSRRLTSTDTQYF. For the CDR3, the DNA is TGTGCCAGCAGCCGAAGACTAACTAGCACAGATACGCAGTATTTT.